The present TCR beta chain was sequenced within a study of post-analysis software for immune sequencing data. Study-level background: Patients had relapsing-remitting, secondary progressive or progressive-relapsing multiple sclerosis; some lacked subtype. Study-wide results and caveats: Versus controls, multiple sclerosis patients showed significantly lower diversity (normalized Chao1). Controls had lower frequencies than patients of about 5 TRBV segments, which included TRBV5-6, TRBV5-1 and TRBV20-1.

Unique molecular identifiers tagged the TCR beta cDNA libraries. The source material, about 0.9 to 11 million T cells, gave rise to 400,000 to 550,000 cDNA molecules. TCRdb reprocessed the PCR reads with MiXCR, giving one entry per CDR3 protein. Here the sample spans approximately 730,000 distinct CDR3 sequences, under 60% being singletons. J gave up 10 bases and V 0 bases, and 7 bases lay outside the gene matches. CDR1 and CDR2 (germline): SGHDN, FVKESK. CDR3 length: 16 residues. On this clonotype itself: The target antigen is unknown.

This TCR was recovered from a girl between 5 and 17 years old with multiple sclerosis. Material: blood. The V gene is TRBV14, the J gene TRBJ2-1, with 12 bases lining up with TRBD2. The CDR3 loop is CASSQDSASGRVEQFF. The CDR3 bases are TGTGCCAGCAGCCAAGATTCGGCTAGCGGGAGGGTGGAGCAGTTCTTC.